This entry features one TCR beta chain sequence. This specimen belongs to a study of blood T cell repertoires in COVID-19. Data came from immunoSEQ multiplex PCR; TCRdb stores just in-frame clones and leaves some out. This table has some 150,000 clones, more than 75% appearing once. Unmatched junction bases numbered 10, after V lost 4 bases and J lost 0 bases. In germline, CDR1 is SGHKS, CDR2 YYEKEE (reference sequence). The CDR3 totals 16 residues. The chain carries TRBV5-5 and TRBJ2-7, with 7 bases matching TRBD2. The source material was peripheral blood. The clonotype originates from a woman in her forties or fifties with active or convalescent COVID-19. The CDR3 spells CASSRDAGVPSYEQYF. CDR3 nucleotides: TGTGCCAGCAGCCGAGATGCGGGGGTGCCCTCCTACGAGCAGTACTTC.